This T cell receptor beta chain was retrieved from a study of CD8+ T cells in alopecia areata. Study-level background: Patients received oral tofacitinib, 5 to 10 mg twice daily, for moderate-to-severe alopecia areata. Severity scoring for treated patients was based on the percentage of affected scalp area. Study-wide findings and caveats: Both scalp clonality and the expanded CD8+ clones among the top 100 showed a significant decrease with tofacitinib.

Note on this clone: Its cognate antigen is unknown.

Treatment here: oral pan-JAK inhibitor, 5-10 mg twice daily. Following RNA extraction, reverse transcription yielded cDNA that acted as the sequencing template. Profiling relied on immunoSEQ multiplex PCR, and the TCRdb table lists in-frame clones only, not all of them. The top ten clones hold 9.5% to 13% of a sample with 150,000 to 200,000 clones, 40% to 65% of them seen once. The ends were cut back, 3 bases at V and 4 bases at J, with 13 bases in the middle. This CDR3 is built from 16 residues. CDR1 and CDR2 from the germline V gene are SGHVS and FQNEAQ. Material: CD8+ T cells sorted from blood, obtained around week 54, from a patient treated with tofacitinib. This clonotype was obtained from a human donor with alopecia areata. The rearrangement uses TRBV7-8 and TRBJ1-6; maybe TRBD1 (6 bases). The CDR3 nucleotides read TGTGCCAGCAGCTTCTCCGGGACAAAGTATAATTCACCCCTCCACTTT. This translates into CASSFSGTKYNSPLHF.